This T cell receptor beta chain was identified during a study of T cells in tuberculosis. For the study at large: T cells were selected with CD1B tetramers loaded with glucose monomycolate. Study-level points and caveats: Smaller distances to GMM-specific TCRs suggested their expansion in active tuberculosis.

The sample's time point: new active TB diagnosis, blood taken before or within 7 days of starting treatment. As concerns this clone: Its antigen is not identified.

CDR3 length: 15 amino acids. Between the trimmed V and J ends, which lost 0 bases and 2 bases, there was a span of 11 bases. In germline, CDR1 is WNHNN, CDR2 SYGVQD (reference sequence). The assay was immunoSEQ multiplex PCR, and TCRdb's table has in-frame clones only and misses some. The data show fewer than 35,000 clones, around 88% seen once. This chain links TRBV10-1 with TRBJ2-7, with D maybe TRBD1 (5 bases). The specimen was PBMCs, collected at tuberculosis diagnosis. This clonotype originated in an adult with tuberculosis. CDR3 in DNA: TGCGCCAGCAGTGAGTCGGGGCAGGCGGCCTACGAGCAGTACTTC. Translated: CASSESGQAAYEQYF.